Below are 2 T cell receptor beta chains sequenced from a single sample in a study of cytomegalovirus exposure and HLA in healthy donors. The protocol was immunoSEQ multiplex PCR, while the TCRdb copy is restricted to in-frame clones and leaves out a portion. Here the sample spans some 70,000 clones, more than 85% being singletons. The sequenced sample consisted of PBMCs. The receptors stem from a woman between 18 and 30 years old in good health and CMV-seronegative.

The chain couples TRBV4-1 to TRBJ2-2, with D hard to call. The germline CDR1 and CDR2 sequences are MGHRA and YSYEKL. Trimming took off 0 bases at V and 12 bases at J, with 11 bases between the two ends. This CDR3 region has 13 residues. This CDR3 is CASSQEAARKLFF. The CDR3 region has the DNA TGCGCCAGCAGCCAAGAGGCGGCGAGGAAGCTGTTTTTT.

The chain joins TRBV14 to TRBJ1-1; the D gene is possibly TRBD1 (5 bases). Germline V CDR1 and CDR2: SGHDN, FVKESK. The germline V and J ends were trimmed by 5 bases and 0 bases, with 7 bases remaining between them. The CDR3 has 13 residues. The CDR3 nucleotides are TGTGCCAGCAGCGGCAGGGTGAACACTGAAGCTTTCTTT. This codes for CASSGRVNTEAFF.